This T cell receptor (beta chain) is from a study of control samples from healthy donors and cancer patients. Libraries were prepared by immunoSEQ multiplex PCR; TCRdb keeps only in-frame clonotypes and omits some of them. This sample has 150,000 to 200,000 clones, with roughly 92% found just once. The sequence was collected from a man younger than 45 in good health. Sequencing was done on a sample of blood.

The CDR3 spells CAWTRTLGNTIYF. As DNA, the CDR3 is TGTGCCTGGACCCGGACTTTAGGAAACACCATATATTTT. The V call is TRBV30, the J call TRBJ1-3; no firm D call. V lost 4 bases to trimming and J lost 4 bases, with 11 bases between them. Germline V gene data show CDR1 as GTSNPN and CDR2 as SVGIG (reference sequence). The CDR3 contains 13 residues.